This TCR beta chain is drawn from a study of OX40 agonist ivuxolimab in advanced cancers. Study-wide background: It was ivuxolimab, an agonistic anti-OX40 (CD134) antibody, that patients were treated with. Subjects had a mean age of about 61 years, with a range of about 23 to 85; just over 80% were male.

Sequenced by immunoSEQ multiplex PCR; TCRdb stores in-frame clones only, minus some. The sample lists 53,000 or so clones, roughly 89% occurring once. Between the trimmed V and J ends, which lost 5 bases and 4 bases, there was a span of 15 bases. The CDR3 runs to 15 residues. Germline V gene data show CDR1 as LGHNA and CDR2 as YSLEER. The TCR originated in an adult with an advanced solid tumor such as melanoma, head and neck, liver or kidney cancer. The V call is TRBV4-3, the J call TRBJ1-5; D is unresolved. Material: CD4+ or CD8+ T cells sorted from blood, obtained in a trial of the OX40 agonist ivuxolimab. In DNA form, the CDR3 reads TGCGCCAGCAGCGAGGGCGCAGGCGGGAATCAGCCCCAGCATTTT. It specifies CASSEGAGGNQPQHF.